A selection of T cell receptor beta chains follows, all from one sample in a study of cytomegalovirus exposure and HLA in healthy donors. The data were produced by immunoSEQ multiplex PCR, yet TCRdb's version contains in-frame clones alone and is incomplete. This table has 270,000 or so clones, around 90% appearing once. The specimen sequenced was PBMCs. These receptors all stem from a girl aged 2 to 9 in good health and CMV-seronegative. CDR3s leave out the opening cysteine and the closing phenylalanine or tryptophan. Fields, in order: CDR3 length, V gene, J gene, CDR3 protein.

len: 11; v_gene: TRBV6-1; j_gene: TRBJ1-1; CDR3aa: ASSQSQNTEAF
len: 12; v_gene: TRBV7-8; j_gene: TRBJ2-7; CDR3aa: ASSPRQGPYEQY
len: 11; v_gene: TRBV2; j_gene: TRBJ1-2; CDR3aa: ASSRDSNYGYT
len: 14; v_gene: TRBV6-5; j_gene: TRBJ2-7; CDR3aa: ASSYSGRSISYEQY
len: 14; v_gene: TRBV6-5; j_gene: TRBJ2-7; CDR3aa: ASSYSMGGPPYEQY
len: 12; v_gene: TRBV7-2; j_gene: TRBJ1-2; CDR3aa: ASSLWKGLEGYT
len: 15; v_gene: TRBV21-1; j_gene: TRBJ2-5; CDR3aa: ASSGTSGTYMGETQY
len: 14; v_gene: TRBV28; j_gene: TRBJ1-4; CDR3aa: ASSPTHRGRLEKLF
len: 15; v_gene: TRBV29-1; j_gene: TRBJ2-5; CDR3aa: SVSGDHADRGRETQY
len: 17; v_gene: TRBV6-1; j_gene: TRBJ1-2; CDR3aa: ASSKAGQHNALTNYGYT
len: 11; v_gene: TRBV27; j_gene: TRBJ2-7; CDR3aa: ASRSDRFGEQY
len: 10; v_gene: TRBV2; j_gene: TRBJ2-3; CDR3aa: ASKGRIDTQY
len: 12; v_gene: TRBV9; j_gene: TRBJ1-3; CDR3aa: ASSGAQGGHTIY
len: 14; v_gene: TRBV7-2; j_gene: TRBJ1-5; CDR3aa: ASTNRGLGSNQPQH
len: 15; v_gene: TRBV27; j_gene: TRBJ2-1; CDR3aa: ASSRHISGGSYNEQF
len: 13; v_gene: TRBV6-1; j_gene: TRBJ1-1; CDR3aa: ASSERSRGLSEAF
len: 19; v_gene: TRBV15; j_gene: TRBJ2-5; CDR3aa: ATSRGGLAGGPVKGRETQY
len: 12; v_gene: TRBV5-4; j_gene: TRBJ1-3; CDR3aa: ASSLTAGGNTIY
len: 12; v_gene: TRBV18; j_gene: .; CDR3aa: ASSLAGASYEQY
len: 13; v_gene: TRBV4-1; j_gene: TRBJ1-2; CDR3aa: ASSQPGQGSYGYT
len: 10; v_gene: TRBV5-4; j_gene: TRBJ2-7; CDR3aa: ASSLVENEQY
len: 12; v_gene: TRBV7-8; j_gene: TRBJ2-2; CDR3aa: ASSPRWNTGELF
len: 14; v_gene: TRBV10-3; j_gene: TRBJ1-1; CDR3aa: AITRRFGQANTEAF
len: 16; v_gene: TRBV2; j_gene: TRBJ2-5; CDR3aa: ASSSTTVVIAQKETQY
len: 13; v_gene: TRBV19; j_gene: TRBJ1-1; CDR3aa: ASSILGGTNTEAF
len: 12; v_gene: TRBV2; j_gene: TRBJ2-3; CDR3aa: ASFFGGRTDTQY
len: 12; v_gene: TRBV2; j_gene: TRBJ1-2; CDR3aa: ASSRDRQSRSYT
len: 12; v_gene: TRBV13; j_gene: TRBJ2-7; CDR3aa: ASSSSLPSYEQY
len: 13; v_gene: TRBV27; j_gene: TRBJ2-1; CDR3aa: ASSPAGGPYNEQF
len: 12; v_gene: TRBV15; j_gene: TRBJ1-1; CDR3aa: ATSKWTGGTEAF
len: 15; v_gene: TRBV11-2; j_gene: TRBJ1-2; CDR3aa: ASSPSFSGLANYGYT
len: 13; v_gene: TRBV5-1; j_gene: TRBJ2-1; CDR3aa: ASSPGGGRGHEQF
len: 10; v_gene: TRBV6-6; j_gene: TRBJ2-1; CDR3aa: ASRGDYNEQF
len: 11; v_gene: TRBV6-5; j_gene: TRBJ1-5; CDR3aa: ASSFAESQPQH
len: 15; v_gene: TRBV4-1; j_gene: TRBJ2-3; CDR3aa: ASSQVRGTGSPDTQY
len: 13; v_gene: TRBV10-2; j_gene: TRBJ1-1; CDR3aa: ASSVGREKGTEAF
len: 14; v_gene: TRBV4-1; j_gene: TRBJ1-5; CDR3aa: ASSHDGTGGDQPQH
len: 14; v_gene: TRBV27; j_gene: TRBJ2-2; CDR3aa: ASITQGLLGTGELF
len: 12; v_gene: TRBV6-5; j_gene: TRBJ2-7; CDR3aa: ASTDPDSAYEQY